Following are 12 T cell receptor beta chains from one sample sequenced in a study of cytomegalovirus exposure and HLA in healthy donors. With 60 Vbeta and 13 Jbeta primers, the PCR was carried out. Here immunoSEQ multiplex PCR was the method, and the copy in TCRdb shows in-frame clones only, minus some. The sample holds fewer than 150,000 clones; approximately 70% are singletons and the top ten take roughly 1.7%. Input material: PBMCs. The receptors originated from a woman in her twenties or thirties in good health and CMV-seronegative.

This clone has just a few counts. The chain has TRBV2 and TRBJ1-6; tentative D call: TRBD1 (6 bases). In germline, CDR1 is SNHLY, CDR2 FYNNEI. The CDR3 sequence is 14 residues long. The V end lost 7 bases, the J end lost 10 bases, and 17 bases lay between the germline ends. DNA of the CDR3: TGTGCCAGCACCCTGACAGGAGCAGGCTCACCCCTCCACTTT. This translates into CASTLTGAGSPLHF.

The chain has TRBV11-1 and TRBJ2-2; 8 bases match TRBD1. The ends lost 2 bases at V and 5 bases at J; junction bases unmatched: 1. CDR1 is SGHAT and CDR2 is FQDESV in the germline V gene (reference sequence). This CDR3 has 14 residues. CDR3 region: CASSLTGGTGELFF. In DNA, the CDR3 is TGTGCCAGCAGCTTAACAGGGGGTACCGGGGAGCTGTTTTTT.

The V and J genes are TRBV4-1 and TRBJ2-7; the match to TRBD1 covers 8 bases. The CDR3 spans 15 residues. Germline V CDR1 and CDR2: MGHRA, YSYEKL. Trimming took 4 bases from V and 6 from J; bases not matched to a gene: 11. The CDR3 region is CASSRMDRDNGEQYF. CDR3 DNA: TGCGCCAGCAGCCGAATGGACAGGGATAACGGCGAGCAGTACTTC.

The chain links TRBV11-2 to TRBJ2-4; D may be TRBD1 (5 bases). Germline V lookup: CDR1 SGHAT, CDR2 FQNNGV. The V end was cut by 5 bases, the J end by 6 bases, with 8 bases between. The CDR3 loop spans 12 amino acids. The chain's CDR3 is CASSLDRNIQYF. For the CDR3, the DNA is TGTGCCAGCAGCCTTGACAGAAACATTCAGTACTTC. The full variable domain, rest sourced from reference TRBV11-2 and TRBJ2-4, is EAGVAQSPRYKIIEKRQSVAFWCNPISGHATLYWYQQILGQGPKLLIQFQNNGVVDDSQLPKDRFSAERLKGVDSTLKIQPAKLEDSAVYLCASSLDRNIQYFGAGTRLSVL.

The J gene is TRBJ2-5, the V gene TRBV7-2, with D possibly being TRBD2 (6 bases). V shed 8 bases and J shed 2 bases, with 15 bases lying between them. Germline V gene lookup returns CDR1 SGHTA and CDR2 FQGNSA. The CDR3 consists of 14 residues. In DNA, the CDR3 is TGTGCCAGCGCCCCGGGGAGGATACAAGAGACCCAGTACTTC. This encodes CASAPGRIQETQYF.

The CDR3 DNA reads TGTGCCAGCAGTTACCCACGTGGGGGGGGTTCCTACGAGCAGTACTTC. It encodes CASSYPRGGGSYEQYF. This sequence joins TRBV6-5 and TRBJ2-7; 7 nucleotides agree with TRBD2. The CDR3 spans 16 residues. With V trimmed by 2 bases and J by 1 base, 8 bases remained unmatched. CDR1 is MNHEY and CDR2 is SVGAGI in the germline V gene.

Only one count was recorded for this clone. The CDR3 sequence: CASSVGQAGANVLTF. DNA of the CDR3: TGTGCCAGCAGTGTTGGACAGGCTGGGGCCAACGTCCTGACTTTC. V gene TRBV2 combines with J gene TRBJ2-6; 7 bases align to TRBD1. Germline loops: CDR1 SNHLY, CDR2 FYNNEI. The junction had 2 bases not matched to a gene; V was cut back by 4 bases and J by 2 bases. This CDR3 spans 15 amino acids.

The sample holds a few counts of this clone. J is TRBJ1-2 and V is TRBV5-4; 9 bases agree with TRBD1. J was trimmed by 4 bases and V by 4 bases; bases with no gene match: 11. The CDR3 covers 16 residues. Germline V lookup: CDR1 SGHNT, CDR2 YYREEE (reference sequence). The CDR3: CASSREGQGSGYGYTF. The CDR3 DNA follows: TGTGCCAGCAGCCGGGAGGGACAGGGATCTGGCTATGGCTACACCTTC.

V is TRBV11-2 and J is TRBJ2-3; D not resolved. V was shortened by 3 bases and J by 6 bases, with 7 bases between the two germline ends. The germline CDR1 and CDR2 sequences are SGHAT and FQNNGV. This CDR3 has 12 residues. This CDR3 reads CASSFQSDTQYF. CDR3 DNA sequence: TGTGCCAGCAGCTTCCAGTCCGATACGCAGTATTTT.

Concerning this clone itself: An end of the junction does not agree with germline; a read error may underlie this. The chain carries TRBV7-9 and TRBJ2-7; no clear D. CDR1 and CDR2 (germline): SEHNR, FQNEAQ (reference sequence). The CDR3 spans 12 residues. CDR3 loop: CSSSLGFGEQYF. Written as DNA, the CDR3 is TGTTCCAGCAGCTTAGGATTCGGCGAGCAGTACTTC.

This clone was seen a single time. This CDR3 is CASSPQDRNTEAFF. CDR3 in DNA: TGTGCCAGTAGTCCCCAAGACAGGAACACTGAAGCTTTCTTT. The genes are TRBV19 and TRBJ1-1, with D possibly TRBD1 on 5 matching bases. The germline CDR1 and CDR2 sequences are LNHDA and SQIVND (reference sequence). Trimming pared 5 bases from V and 1 base from J, leaving 11 bases between. The CDR3 runs to 14 residues.

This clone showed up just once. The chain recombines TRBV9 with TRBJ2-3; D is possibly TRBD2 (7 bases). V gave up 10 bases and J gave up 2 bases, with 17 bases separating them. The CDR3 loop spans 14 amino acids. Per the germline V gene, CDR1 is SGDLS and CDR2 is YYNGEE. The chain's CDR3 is CAQLGGGFTDTQYF. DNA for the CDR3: TGTGCCCAATTAGGGGGGGGTTTCACAGATACGCAGTATTTT.